This paragraph covers one T cell receptor (beta chain) sequence. Its target is not known. Sequencing was performed with immunoSEQ multiplex PCR; in TCRdb, only in-frame clones are kept and a portion is missing. Among more than 9,500 clones, about 85% were seen once, and the ten largest hold roughly 3.5%. Trimming removed 4 bases at V and 0 bases at J, with 8 bases between. The germline V gene has CDR1 SGHTA and CDR2 FQGNSA. The CDR3 length is 14 residues. These data come from a study of lymphopenia after photon versus proton radiotherapy. Findings of the study overall: Authors raise, but do not show, better survival with proton therapy.

The clonotype was recovered from a man in his 60s with pancreatic cancer. The rearrangement uses TRBV7-2 and TRBJ2-3; D possibly corresponds to TRBD2 (6 bases). Sequencing used peripheral blood, obtained from a patient treated with photon-based radiotherapy. The CDR3 coding sequence is TGTGCCAGCAGCTGGGACTCTAGCACAGATACGCAGTATTTT. This encodes CASSWDSSTDTQYF.